A selection of T cell receptor beta chains follows, all from one sample in a study of cytomegalovirus exposure and HLA in healthy donors. TCRdb's copy holds only in-frame clones and misses some; the assay was immunoSEQ multiplex PCR. The record lists about 210,000 clones, of which the ten most abundant hold less than 1%. Input material: PBMCs. These receptors originate from a woman aged 25 to 39 in good health and CMV-seropositive. Each CDR3 is given with its conserved first and last residue. The D gene is left open where the match is weak.

d_call | j_call | v_call | cdr3_aa | cdr3_nt
- | TRBJ2-1 | TRBV7-2 | CASSSLGGTGNEQFF | TGTGCCAGCAGCTCCCTTGGCGGGACCGGCAATGAGCAGTTCTTC
TRBD1 | TRBJ2-7 | TRBV28 | CASRPTGKSYEQYF | TGTGCCAGCAGACCGACAGGGAAAAGCTACGAGCAGTACTTC
- | TRBJ1-2 | TRBV20-1 | CSVGQSYGYTF | TGCAGTGTCGGACAGAGCTATGGCTACACCTTC
TRBD1 | TRBJ2-7 | TRBV6-1 | CASSEYRDSEQYF | TGTGCCAGCAGTGAGTACCGGGACAGCGAGCAGTACTTC
- | TRBJ2-3 | TRBV15 | CATSRDSLNTQYF | TGTGCCACCAGCAGAGATTCTTTAAATACGCAGTATTTT
TRBD1 | TRBJ1-2 | TRBV6-4 | CASSSGQGNYGYTF | TGTGCCAGCAGCTCGGGACAGGGGAACTATGGCTACACCTTC
- | TRBJ2-3 | TRBV29-1 | CSVLDRAITDTQYF | TGCAGCGTCTTGGACAGAGCAATCACAGATACGCAGTATTTT
- | TRBJ1-1 | TRBV27 | CASSFRGNTEAFF | TGTGCCAGCAGTTTCAGGGGGAACACTGAAGCTTTCTTT
TRBD2 | TRBJ2-3 | TRBV5-4 | CASSFSSGRADLDTQYF | TGTGCCAGCAGCTTTTCTAGCGGGAGGGCCGATTTGGATACGCAGTATTTT
- | TRBJ2-5 | TRBV1 | CTSWGLAAETQYF | TGCACCAGCTGGGGACTAGCGGCAGAGACCCAGTACTTC
- | TRBJ2-3 | TRBV4-2 | CASRGGPSGADTQYF | TGTGCCAGCAGAGGCGGACCTTCAGGGGCAGATACGCAGTATTTT
TRBD1 | TRBJ2-7 | TRBV28 | CASSSRGNSYEQYF | TGTGCCAGCAGTTCCAGGGGGAATTCCTACGAGCAGTACTTC
- | TRBJ1-3 | TRBV15 | CATSRDYARVSGNTIYF | TGTGCCACCAGCAGAGATTACGCCCGGGTCTCTGGAAACACCATATATTTT
TRBD2 | TRBJ2-1 | TRBV5-4 | CASSFSGTTYNEQFF | TGTGCCAGCAGCTTTTCAGGGACTACCTACAATGAGCAGTTCTTC
- | TRBJ1-1 | TRBV10-3 | CAISEFFLREGTEAFF | TGTGCCATCAGTGAGTTTTTTCTGAGGGAGGGGACTGAAGCTTTCTTT
TRBD1 | TRBJ1-4 | TRBV6-1 | CASSVTGTGDEKLFF | TGTGCCAGCAGTGTCACCGGGACAGGGGATGAAAAGCTGTTTTTT
- | TRBJ2-7 | TRBV5-3 | CARSPTRRPYEQYF | TGTGCCAGAAGCCCTACTAGAAGACCCTACGAGCAGTACTTC
- | TRBJ2-7 | TRBV5-8 | CASSPQGRVYYEQYF | TGTGCCAGCAGCCCGCAGGGCAGGGTTTACTACGAGCAGTACTTC
- | TRBJ1-2 | TRBV19 | CASSMEEGGGGGYTF | TGTGCCAGTAGTATGGAAGAGGGTGGGGGAGGCGGCTACACCTTC
TRBD2 | TRBJ2-1 | TRBV6-1 | CASRSLAVYNEQFF | TGTGCCAGCAGGTCCCTAGCGGTCTACAATGAGCAGTTCTTC
TRBD1 | TRBJ1-2 | TRBV6-5 | CASTPQGIYGYTF | TGTGCCAGCACCCCACAGGGGATCTATGGCTACACCTTC
- | TRBJ2-2 | TRBV7-7 | CASGYAGSGELFF | TGTGCCAGCGGCTACGCAGGGTCCGGGGAGCTGTTTTTT
TRBD1 | TRBJ1-3 | TRBV5-1 | CASSNGQGSNTIYF | TGCGCCAGCAGCAATGGACAGGGGAGTAACACCATATATTTT
TRBD2 | TRBJ2-7 | TRBV5-1 | CASSLGAGGPWEQYF | TGCGCCAGCAGCTTAGGAGCGGGAGGGCCCTGGGAGCAGTACTTC
TRBD1 | TRBJ2-7 | TRBV28 | CASSLRTGSSYEQYF | TGTGCCAGCAGTCTCCGGACAGGGTCCTCCTACGAGCAGTACTTC
- | TRBJ1-1 | TRBV18 | CASSPMNTEAFF | TGTGCCAGCTCACCCATGAACACTGAAGCTTTCTTT
TRBD1 | TRBJ1-1 | TRBV5-1 | CASSLASGTGGEAFF | TGCGCCAGCAGCTTGGCCTCGGGGACAGGGGGCGAAGCTTTCTTT
- | TRBJ1-2 | TRBV6-5 | CASSINRDPYGYTF | TGTGCCAGCAGTATAAACAGGGACCCCTATGGCTACACCTTC
TRBD2 | TRBJ2-2 | TRBV6-6 | CASSSTSGGAAELFF | TGTGCCAGCAGTTCCACTAGCGGGGGGGCTGCGGAGCTGTTTTTT
- | TRBJ1-1 | TRBV27 | CASSPPGDPEAFF | TGTGCCAGCAGCCCCCCAGGTGATCCTGAAGCTTTCTTT
- | TRBJ2-1 | TRBV5-8 | CASSQGVYNEQFF | TGTGCCAGCAGCCAAGGGGTCTACAATGAGCAGTTCTTC
- | TRBJ2-5 | TRBV5-1 | CASSYRQQETQYF | TGCGCCAGCAGCTATCGACAGCAAGAGACCCAGTACTTC
TRBD2 | TRBJ2-1 | TRBV4-3 | CASSQLIAGAEQFF | TGCGCCAGCAGCCAGCTTATAGCGGGAGCCGAGCAGTTCTTC
TRBD2 | TRBJ2-1 | TRBV4-1 | CASSQETSGGAIRNEQFF | TGCGCCAGCAGCCAAGAGACTAGCGGGGGGGCAATTAGGAATGAGCAGTTCTTC
- | TRBJ1-4 | TRBV6-1 | CASRGPRSEKLFF | TGTGCCAGCAGGGGCCCGAGAAGTGAAAAACTGTTTTTT
- | TRBJ2-3 | TRBV6-4 | CASNPGTPLGNTQYF | TGTGCCAGCAACCCCGGGACACCCCTGGGAAATACGCAGTATTTT
- | TRBJ2-2 | TRBV5-1 | CASSIGTGELFF | TGCGCCAGCAGCATCGGGACCGGGGAGCTGTTTTTT
- | TRBJ2-1 | TRBV19 | CASSVSAPGEQFF | TGTGCCAGTAGTGTCTCAGCCCCGGGTGAGCAGTTCTTC
TRBD1 | TRBJ1-2 | TRBV9 | CASSARGDRGRDGYTF | TGTGCCAGCAGCGCCAGAGGTGACAGGGGTCGAGATGGCTACACCTTC
TRBD1 | TRBJ1-1 | TRBV29-1 | CSVGRTGGTEAFF | TGCAGCGTCGGTAGGACAGGCGGGACTGAAGCTTTCTTT
TRBD1 | TRBJ2-5 | TRBV5-1 | CASSSQSGGSETQYF | TGCGCCAGCAGTTCCCAATCAGGGGGATCAGAGACCCAGTACTTC
TRBD2 | TRBJ2-5 | TRBV11-1 | CASSRGGGETQYF | TGTGCCAGCAGCCGGGGGGGCGGGGAGACCCAGTACTTC
TRBD1 | TRBJ2-2 | TRBV10-2 | CASSAGQGNTGELFF | TGCGCCAGCAGCGCGGGACAGGGGAACACCGGGGAGCTGTTTTTT
TRBD1 | TRBJ1-2 | TRBV4-1 | CASSQDQKGAASGYTF | TGCGCCAGCAGCCAAGATCAGAAGGGGGCAGCTAGTGGCTACACCTTC